This TCR beta chain was found in a study of CD8 T cells in Susac syndrome. In germline, CDR1 is MDHEN, CDR2 SYDVKM. CDR3 length: 13 amino acids. The V and J ends lost 4 bases and 4 bases respectively, with 11 bases between them. RNA totalling roughly 0.45 to 1 ug underwent reverse transcription with random hexamers. TCRdb fed the immunoSEQ multiplex PCR reads into MiXCR, producing one record per CDR3 protein. The sample lists some 94,000 distinct CDR3 sequences, roughly 94% seen once, with more than 0.3% in the top ten. This TCR came from a human donor with Susac syndrome. The source material was CD4+ T cells from PBMCs. The chain recombines TRBV28 with TRBJ2-7, with D hard to call. Written as DNA, the CDR3 is TGTGCCAGCAGTTCAGGACGGCCTTACGAGCAGTACTTC. It encodes CASSSGRPYEQYF.